This TCR beta chain came from a study of cytomegalovirus exposure and HLA in healthy donors. About this clone: As yet, its antigen is unknown.

60 Vbeta and 13 Jbeta primers were used in PCR. TCRdb's table, derived via immunoSEQ multiplex PCR, lists solely in-frame clones and lacks some. The sample lists about 170,000 clones, approximately 84% occurring once. Study-level findings and limits: Productive status was seen about 90% or about 30% of the time for most TCR beta V segments in an earlier analysis.

Germline V gives CDR1 LNHDA, CDR2 SQIVND (reference sequence). The V gene lost 5 bases and the J gene lost 4 bases, with 12 bases spanning the gap. This CDR3 contains 13 residues. V is TRBV19 and J is TRBJ2-7, with D possibly matching TRBD1 (6 bases). The receptor was derived from a girl aged 5 to 17 in good health and CMV-seropositive. Sequenced: PBMCs. The CDR3 reads CASSEGVGYEQYF. The CDR3 DNA reads as TGTGCCAGTAGTGAGGGGGTCGGGTACGAGCAGTACTTC. The whole variable domain, filled in from reference TRBV19 and TRBJ2-7, reads DGGITQSPKYLFRKEGQNVTLSCEQNLNHDAMYWYRQDPGQGLRLIYYSQIVNDFQKGDIAEGYSVSREKKESFPLTVTSAQKNPTAFYLCASSEGVGYEQYFGPGTRLTVT.